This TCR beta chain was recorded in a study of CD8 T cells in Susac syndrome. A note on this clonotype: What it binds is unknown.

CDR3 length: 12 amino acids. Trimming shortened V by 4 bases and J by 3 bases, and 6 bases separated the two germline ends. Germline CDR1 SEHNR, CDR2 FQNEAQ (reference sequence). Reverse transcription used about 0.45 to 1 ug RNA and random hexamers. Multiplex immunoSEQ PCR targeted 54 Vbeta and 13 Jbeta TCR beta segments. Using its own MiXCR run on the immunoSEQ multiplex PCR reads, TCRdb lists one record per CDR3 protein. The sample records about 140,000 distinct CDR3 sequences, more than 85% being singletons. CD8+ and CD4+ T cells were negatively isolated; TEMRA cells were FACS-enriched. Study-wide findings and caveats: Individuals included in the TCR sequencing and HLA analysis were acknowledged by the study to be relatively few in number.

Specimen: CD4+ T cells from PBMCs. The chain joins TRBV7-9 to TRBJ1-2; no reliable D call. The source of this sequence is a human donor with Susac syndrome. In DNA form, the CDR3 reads TGTGCCAGCAGCTACCGGGACTATGGCTACACCTTC. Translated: CASSYRDYGYTF.